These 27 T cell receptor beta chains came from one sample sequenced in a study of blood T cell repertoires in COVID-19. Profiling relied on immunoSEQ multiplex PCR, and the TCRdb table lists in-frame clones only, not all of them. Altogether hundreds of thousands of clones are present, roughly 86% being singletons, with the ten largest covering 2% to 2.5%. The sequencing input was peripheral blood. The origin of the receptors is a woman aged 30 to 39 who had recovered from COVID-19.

The CDR3 DNA is TGCAGCGTTGATTCGGGACAGGCGGCCTATGGCTACACCTTC. Translation: CSVDSGQAAYGYTF. The chain carries TRBV29-1 and TRBJ1-2; 8 bases align to TRBD1. Trimming removed 3 bases from V and 4 bases from J; junction bases left unmatched: 7. Germline values: CDR1 SQVTM, CDR2 ANQGSEA. The CDR3 is made up of 14 amino acids.

Written as DNA, the CDR3 is TGCGCCAGCAGCCCGGGGACAGCAAATGAAAAACTGTTTTTT. As protein: CASSPGTANEKLFF. The genes are TRBV5-1 and TRBJ1-4, with TRBD1 matching over 7 bases. Germline trimming cut 4 bases from V and 5 bases from J; bases unmatched to any gene: 5. The germline V gene has CDR1 SGHRS and CDR2 YFSETQ. The CDR3 is 14 amino acids.

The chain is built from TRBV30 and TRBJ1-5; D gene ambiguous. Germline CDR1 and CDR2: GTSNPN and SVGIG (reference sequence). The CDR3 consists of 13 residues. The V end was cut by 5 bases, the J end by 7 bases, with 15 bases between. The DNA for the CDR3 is TGTGCCTGGGGGCGGGATAGTGTCCAGCCCCAGCATTTT. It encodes CAWGRDSVQPQHF.

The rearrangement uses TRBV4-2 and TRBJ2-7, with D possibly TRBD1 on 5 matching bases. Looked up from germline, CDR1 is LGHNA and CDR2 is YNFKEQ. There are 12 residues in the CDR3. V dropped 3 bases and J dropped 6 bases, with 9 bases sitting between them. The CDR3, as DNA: TGTGCCAGCAGCCAGATTAGGGGCGAGCAGTACTTC. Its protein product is CASSQIRGEQYF.

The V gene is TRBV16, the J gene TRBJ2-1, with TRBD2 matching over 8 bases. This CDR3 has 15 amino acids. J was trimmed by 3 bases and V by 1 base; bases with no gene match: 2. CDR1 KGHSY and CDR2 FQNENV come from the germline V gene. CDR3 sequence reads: CASSQLLAGYNEQFF. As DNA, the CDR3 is TGTGCCAGCAGCCAATTGCTAGCGGGCTACAATGAGCAGTTCTTC.

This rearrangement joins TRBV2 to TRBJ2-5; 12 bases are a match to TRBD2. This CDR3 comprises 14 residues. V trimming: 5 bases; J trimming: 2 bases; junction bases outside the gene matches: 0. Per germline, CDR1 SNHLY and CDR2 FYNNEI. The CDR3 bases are TGTGCCAGCAGTACTAGCGGGGGGCAAGAGACCCAGTACTTC. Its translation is CASSTSGGQETQYF.

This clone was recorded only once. CDR3 sequence (DNA): TGTGCCAGCAGCTTAGCGCCGCTAGCGGTGATTAAAGAGACCCAGTACTTC. It encodes CASSLAPLAVIKETQYF. This chain uses TRBV7-9 with TRBJ2-5, with 7 bases matching TRBD2. The V gene end was trimmed by 0 bases and the J gene end by 3 bases; junction bases not matched to a gene: 10. The germline CDR1 and CDR2 sequences are SEHNR and FQNEAQ (reference sequence). The CDR3 loop spans 17 amino acids.

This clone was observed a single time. DNA for the CDR3: TGTGCCAGCAGGGTCGTGGGGAACCTTAGGGAGGGCTACACCTTC. It yields the protein CASRVVGNLREGYTF. V usage is TRBV27 and J usage is TRBJ1-2; D uncertain. The CDR3 has 15 residues. The V gene's germline CDR1 is MNHEY and CDR2 SMNVEV (reference sequence). The V and J ends lost 6 bases and 8 bases respectively, with 22 bases between them.

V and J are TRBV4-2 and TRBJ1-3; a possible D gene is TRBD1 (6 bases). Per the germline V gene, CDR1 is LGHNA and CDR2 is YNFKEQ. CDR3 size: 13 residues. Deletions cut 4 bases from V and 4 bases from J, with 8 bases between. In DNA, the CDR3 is TGTGCCAGCAGCCGGGACATCGGAAACACCATATATTTT. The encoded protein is CASSRDIGNTIYF.

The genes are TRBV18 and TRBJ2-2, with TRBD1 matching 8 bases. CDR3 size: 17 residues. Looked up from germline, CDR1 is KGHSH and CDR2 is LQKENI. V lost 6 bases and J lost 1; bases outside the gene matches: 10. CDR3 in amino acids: CASSLLRQGLNTGELFF. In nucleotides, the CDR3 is TGTGCCAGCTCGCTACTGAGACAGGGGCTGAACACCGGGGAGCTGTTTTTT.

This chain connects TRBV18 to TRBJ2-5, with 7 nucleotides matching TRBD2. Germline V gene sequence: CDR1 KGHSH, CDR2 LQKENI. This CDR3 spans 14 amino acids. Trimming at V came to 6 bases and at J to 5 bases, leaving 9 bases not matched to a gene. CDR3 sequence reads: CASSAGLSGETQYF. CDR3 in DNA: TGTGCCAGCTCGGCGGGACTATCGGGTGAGACCCAGTACTTC.

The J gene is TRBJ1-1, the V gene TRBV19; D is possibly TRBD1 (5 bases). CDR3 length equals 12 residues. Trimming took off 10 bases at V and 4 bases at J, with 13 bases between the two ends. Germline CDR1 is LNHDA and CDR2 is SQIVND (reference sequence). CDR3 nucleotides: TGTGCCACCCGGCAGGGTGCCACTGAAGCTTTCTTT. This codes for CATRQGATEAFF.

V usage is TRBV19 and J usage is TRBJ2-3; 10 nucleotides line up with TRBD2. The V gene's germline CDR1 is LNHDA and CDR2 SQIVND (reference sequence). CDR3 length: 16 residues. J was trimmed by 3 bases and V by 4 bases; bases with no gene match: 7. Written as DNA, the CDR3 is TGTGCCAGTAGTACTCTAGCGGGAGTTTCGACAGATACGCAGTATTTT. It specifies CASSTLAGVSTDTQYF.

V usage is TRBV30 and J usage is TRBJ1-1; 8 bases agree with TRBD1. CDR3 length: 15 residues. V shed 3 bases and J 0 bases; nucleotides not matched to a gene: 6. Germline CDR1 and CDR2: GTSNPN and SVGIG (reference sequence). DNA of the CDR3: TGTGCCTGGAGAGAGGCAGGGGGCCTGAACACTGAAGCTTTCTTT. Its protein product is CAWREAGGLNTEAFF.

Written as DNA, the CDR3 is TGCGCCAGCAGCCAACCTACGGACAGCACTAACTATGGCTACACCTTC. This codes for CASSQPTDSTNYGYTF. The chain employs TRBV4-1 and TRBJ1-2, with D maybe TRBD1 (6 bases). The germline V and J ends were trimmed by 2 bases and 0 bases, with 13 bases remaining between them. This CDR3 spans 16 amino acids. Germline assignment: CDR1 MGHRA and CDR2 YSYEKL.

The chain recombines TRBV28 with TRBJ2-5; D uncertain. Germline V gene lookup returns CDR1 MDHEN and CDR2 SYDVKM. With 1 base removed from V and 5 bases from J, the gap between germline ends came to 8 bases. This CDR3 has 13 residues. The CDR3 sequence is CASSLSTYETQYF. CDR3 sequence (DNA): TGTGCCAGCAGTTTATCAACCTACGAGACCCAGTACTTC.

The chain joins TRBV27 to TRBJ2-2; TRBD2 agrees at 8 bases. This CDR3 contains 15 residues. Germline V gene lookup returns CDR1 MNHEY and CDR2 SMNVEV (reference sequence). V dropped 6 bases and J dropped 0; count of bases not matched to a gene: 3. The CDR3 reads CASSRAGANTGELFF. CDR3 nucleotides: TGTGCCAGCAGCAGAGCGGGAGCGAACACCGGGGAGCTGTTTTTT.

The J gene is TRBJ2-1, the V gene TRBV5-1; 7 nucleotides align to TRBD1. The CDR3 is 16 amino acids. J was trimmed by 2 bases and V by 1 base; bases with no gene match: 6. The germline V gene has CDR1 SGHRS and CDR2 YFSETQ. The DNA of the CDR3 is TGCGCCAGCAGCTTGAGAGGGGGCTCCCCCTACAATGAGCAGTTCTTC. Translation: CASSLRGGSPYNEQFF.

CDR3 sequence: CASSLGTALSNEQFF. CDR3 DNA sequence: TGTGCCAGCAGCCTCGGGACAGCCCTCAGCAATGAGCAGTTCTTC. The genes are TRBV28 and TRBJ2-1, with TRBD1 identical over 7 bases. Germline V CDR1 and CDR2: MDHEN, SYDVKM. With 6 bases clipped from V and 6 bases from J, the junction kept 11 bases outside the gene matches. CDR3 length equals 15 residues. Filled out from reference TRBV28 and TRBJ2-1, the complete variable domain reads DVKVTQSSRYLVKRTGEKVFLECVQDMDHENMFWYRQDPGLGLRLIYFSYDVKMKEKGDIPEGYSVSREKKERFSLILESASTNQTSMYLCASSLGTALSNEQFFGPGTRLTVL.

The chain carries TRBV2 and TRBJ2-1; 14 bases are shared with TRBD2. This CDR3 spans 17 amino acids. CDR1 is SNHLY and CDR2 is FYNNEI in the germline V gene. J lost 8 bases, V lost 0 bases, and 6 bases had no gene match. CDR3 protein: CASSEAWGLAGVDEQFF. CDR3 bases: TGTGCCAGCAGTGAAGCTTGGGGACTAGCGGGAGTAGATGAGCAGTTCTTC. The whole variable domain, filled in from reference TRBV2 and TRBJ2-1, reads EPEVTQTPSHQVTQMGQEVILRCVPISNHLYFYWYRQILGQKVEFLVSFYNNEISEKSEIFDDQFSVERPDGSNFTLKIRSTKLEDSAMYFCASSEAWGLAGVDEQFFGPGTRLTVL.

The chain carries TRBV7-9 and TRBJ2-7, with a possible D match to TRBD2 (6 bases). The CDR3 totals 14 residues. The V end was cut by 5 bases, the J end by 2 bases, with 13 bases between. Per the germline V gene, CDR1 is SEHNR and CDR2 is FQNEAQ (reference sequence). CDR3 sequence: CASSKVADTYEQYF. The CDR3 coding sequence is TGTGCCAGCAGCAAGGTAGCGGATACCTACGAGCAGTACTTC.

The CDR3 is CASSQPGHGVGSPLHF. The CDR3 coding sequence is TGTGCCAGCAGCCAACCGGGACATGGCGTGGGGTCACCCCTCCACTTT. V gene TRBV14 combines with J gene TRBJ1-6; D might be TRBD1 (6 bases). The germline gives CDR1 SGHDN, CDR2 FVKESK. The V end was cut by 2 bases, the J end by 10 bases, with 18 bases between. The CDR3 runs to 16 residues.

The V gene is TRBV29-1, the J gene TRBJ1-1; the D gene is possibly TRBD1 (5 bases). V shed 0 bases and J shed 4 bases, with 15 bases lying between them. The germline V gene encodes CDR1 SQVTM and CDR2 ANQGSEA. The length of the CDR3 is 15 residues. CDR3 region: CSVEELLDRITEAFF. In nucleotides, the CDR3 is TGCAGCGTTGAAGAACTCCTAGACAGAATCACTGAAGCTTTCTTT.

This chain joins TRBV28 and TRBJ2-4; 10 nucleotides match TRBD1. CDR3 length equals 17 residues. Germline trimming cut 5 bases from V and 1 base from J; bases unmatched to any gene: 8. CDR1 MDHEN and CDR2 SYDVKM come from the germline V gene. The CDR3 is CASSLGQGSIAKNIQYF. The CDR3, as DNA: TGTGCCAGCAGTCTGGGACAGGGGAGTATCGCCAAAAACATTCAGTACTTC.

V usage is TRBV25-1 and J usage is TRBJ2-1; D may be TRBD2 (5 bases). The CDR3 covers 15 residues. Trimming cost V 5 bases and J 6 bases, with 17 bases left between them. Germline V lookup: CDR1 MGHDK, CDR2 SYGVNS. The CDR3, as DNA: TGTGCCAGCAGTACCACCGGAGGCCAGACCAATGAGCAGTTCTTC. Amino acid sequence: CASSTTGGQTNEQFF.

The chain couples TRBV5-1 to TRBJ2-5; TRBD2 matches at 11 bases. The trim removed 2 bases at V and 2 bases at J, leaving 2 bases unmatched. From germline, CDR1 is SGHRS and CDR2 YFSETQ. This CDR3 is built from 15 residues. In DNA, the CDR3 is TGCGCCAGCAGCTTCGCTAGCGGGGGGCAAGAGACCCAGTACTTC. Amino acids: CASSFASGGQETQYF.

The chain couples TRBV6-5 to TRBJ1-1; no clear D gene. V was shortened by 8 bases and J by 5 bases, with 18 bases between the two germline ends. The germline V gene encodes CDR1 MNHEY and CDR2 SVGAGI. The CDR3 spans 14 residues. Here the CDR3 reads CASDVRSGGTEAFF. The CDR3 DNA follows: TGTGCCAGCGACGTGCGGTCCGGCGGGACTGAAGCTTTCTTT.